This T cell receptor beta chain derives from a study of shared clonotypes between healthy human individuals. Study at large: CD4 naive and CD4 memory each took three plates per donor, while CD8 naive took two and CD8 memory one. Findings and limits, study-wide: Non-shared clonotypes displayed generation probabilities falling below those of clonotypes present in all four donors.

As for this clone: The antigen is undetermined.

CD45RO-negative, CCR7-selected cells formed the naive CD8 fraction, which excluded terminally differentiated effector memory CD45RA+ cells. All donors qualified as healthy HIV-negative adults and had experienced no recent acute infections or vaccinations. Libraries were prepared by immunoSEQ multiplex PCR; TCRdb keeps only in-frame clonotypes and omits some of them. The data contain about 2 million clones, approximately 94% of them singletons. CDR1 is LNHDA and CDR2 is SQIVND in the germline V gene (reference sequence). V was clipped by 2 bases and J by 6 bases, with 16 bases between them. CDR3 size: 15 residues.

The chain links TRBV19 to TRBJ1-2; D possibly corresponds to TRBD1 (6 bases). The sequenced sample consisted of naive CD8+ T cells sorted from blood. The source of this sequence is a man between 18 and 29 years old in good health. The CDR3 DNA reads TGTGCCAGTAGTATAATGCGAGGGGGGGGCGATGGCTACACCTTC. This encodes CASSIMRGGGDGYTF.